This record concerns one T cell receptor (beta chain) sequence. This record comes from a study of technical replicates of blood from a few donors. Generated by immunoSEQ multiplex PCR, the TCRdb table keeps only in-frame clones and is missing some. The sample shows 65,000 to 90,000 clones, 80% to 90% of them seen only once. V lost 1 base and J lost 6; bases outside the gene matches: 4. Germline assignment: CDR1 SGHAT and CDR2 FQNNGV. The CDR3 runs to 14 residues. V and J are TRBV11-2 and TRBJ1-1; TRBD1 aligns across 8 bases. This clonotype was sampled from a human donor in good health. Some clones in this sample may be carry-over from other donors' samples. The sequenced sample consisted of PBMCs. The CDR3 DNA reads TGTGCCAGCAGCTTAGCAGGGGGCTACTCTGAAGCTTTCTTT. This codes for CASSLAGGYSEAFF. Based on the CDR3 plus reference TRBV11-2 and TRBJ1-1, the full variable domain is EAGVAQSPRYKIIEKRQSVAFWCNPISGHATLYWYQQILGQGPKLLIQFQNNGVVDDSQLPKDRFSAERLKGVDSTLKIQPAKLEDSAVYLCASSLAGGYSEAFFGQGTRLTVV.